The 29 T cell receptor beta chains presented below share a single source sample, sequenced in a study of blood T cell repertoires in COVID-19. Assay used: immunoSEQ multiplex PCR; TCRdb lists only in-frame clones, some missing. The table includes about 270,000 clones, approximately 90% detected once. The sequenced sample consisted of PBMCs or T cells enriched from blood (not recorded which). The origin of the receptors is a young woman with acute COVID-19.

This clone has only one observation. The chain employs TRBV27 and TRBJ2-4; the D gene is possibly TRBD1 (5 bases). Trimming shortened V by 3 bases and J by 1 base, and 10 bases separated the two germline ends. The length of the CDR3 is 15 residues. CDR1 MNHEY and CDR2 SMNVEV come from the germline V gene (reference sequence). Here the CDR3 reads CASSFATDAKNIQYF. In DNA, the CDR3 is TGTGCCAGCAGTTTCGCGACAGATGCCAAAAACATTCAGTACTTC.

The chain couples TRBV14 to TRBJ2-1, with 10 bases fitting TRBD1. Trimming at V came to 2 bases and at J to 7 bases, leaving 5 bases not matched to a gene. This CDR3 is built from 15 residues. The V gene's germline CDR1 is SGHDN and CDR2 FVKESK. The CDR3 nucleotides are TGTGCCAGCAGCCAATGGGACAGGGGAGGGAATGAGCAGTTCTTC. Protein: CASSQWDRGGNEQFF.

This chain uses TRBV5-1 with TRBJ2-1, with 11 bases matching TRBD2. The germline gives CDR1 SGHRS, CDR2 YFSETQ. V shed 7 bases, J shed 6 bases, and the junction held 9 bases outside the gene matches. CDR3 size: 15 residues. The CDR3: CASHPTSGSPNEQFF. In DNA form, the CDR3 reads TGCGCCAGCCATCCAACTAGCGGGAGCCCCAATGAGCAGTTCTTC.

The V gene is TRBV29-1, the J gene TRBJ2-1; D is unclear. The CDR3 sequence is 13 residues long. The germline gives CDR1 SQVTM, CDR2 ANQGSEA. The V end was cut by 3 bases, the J end by 5 bases, with 11 bases between. The CDR3 DNA reads as TGCAGCGTTGATTTCCCCAACAACAATGAGCAGTTCTTC. This encodes CSVDFPNNNEQFF.

The V call is TRBV27, the J call TRBJ2-4; 7 positions agree with TRBD2. V was pared by 5 bases and J by 9 bases, with 7 bases of the junction left unmatched. Germline V gene sequence: CDR1 MNHEY, CDR2 SMNVEV (reference sequence). The CDR3 covers 13 residues. The chain's CDR3 is CASSPGSGGIQYF. DNA of the CDR3: TGTGCCAGCAGTCCCGGGTCGGGAGGCATTCAGTACTTC.

This rearrangement joins TRBV5-4 to TRBJ1-2, with 9 bases that match TRBD1. The CDR3 is made up of 15 amino acids. V was pared by 4 bases and J by 4 bases, with 8 bases of the junction left unmatched. Germline lookup yields CDR1 SGHNT and CDR2 YYREEE (reference sequence). The CDR3 DNA is TGTGCCAGCAGCCTAGGGACAGGGCAGGGCTATGGCTACACCTTC. This sequence encodes CASSLGTGQGYGYTF.

The chain recombines TRBV15 with TRBJ1-1, with TRBD1 matching 8 bases. Losses at the gene ends were 1 base for V and 8 bases for J; bases not matched to a gene: 3. Per the germline V gene, CDR1 is LNHNV and CDR2 is YYDKDF (reference sequence). The length of the CDR3 is 13 residues. The CDR3 region has the DNA TGTGCCACCAGCAGAGTGGACAGGGAGGAAGCTTTCTTT. Residues: CATSRVDREEAFF.

V and J are TRBV9 and TRBJ1-3; tentative D call: TRBD1 (5 bases). The germline gives CDR1 SGDLS, CDR2 YYNGEE. The CDR3 is 14 residues long. Trimming shortened V by 0 bases and J by 2 bases, and 6 bases separated the two germline ends. CDR3 sequence (DNA): TGTGCCAGCAGCGTAGTAGGGGCTGGAAACACCATATATTTT. It translates to CASSVVGAGNTIYF.

The gene calls are TRBV15 and TRBJ1-1; D is perhaps TRBD1 (6 bases). The CDR3 has 13 amino acids. V shed 0 bases and J shed 7 bases, with 9 bases lying between them. Germline V CDR1 and CDR2: LNHNV, YYDKDF (reference sequence). The CDR3 loop reads CATSRDEDSEAFF. The DNA for the CDR3 is TGTGCCACCAGCAGAGATGAGGACAGTGAAGCTTTCTTT. The whole variable domain, filled in from reference TRBV15 and TRBJ1-1, reads DAMVIQNPRYQVTQFGKPVTLSCSQTLNHNVMYWYQQKSSQAPKLLFHYYDKDFNNEADTPDNFQSRRPNTSFCFLDIRSPGLGDTAMYLCATSRDEDSEAFFGQGTRLTVV.

The chain uses TRBV3-1 (or the pseudogene TRBV3-2) and TRBJ2-6, with unresolved D. The germline V gene has CDR1 LGHDT and CDR2 YNNKEL (reference sequence). This CDR3 has 15 amino acids. The V end lost 4 bases, the J end lost 0 bases, and 7 bases lay between the germline ends. The CDR3 sequence: CASSLGHSGANVLTF. CDR3 coding DNA: TGTGCCAGCAGCCTGGGCCACTCTGGGGCCAACGTCCTGACTTTC.

The chain employs TRBV6-4 and TRBJ1-1; D may be TRBD1 (6 bases). Trimming shortened V by 2 bases and J by 8 bases, and 15 bases separated the two germline ends. The CDR3 consists of 14 residues. The V gene's germline CDR1 is MRHNA and CDR2 SNTAGT. Written as DNA, the CDR3 is TGTGCCAGCAGTGACGTGGCGGGTGGGGGCGAAGCTTTCTTT. Protein: CASSDVAGGGEAFF.

This sequence joins TRBV19 and TRBJ2-6, with TRBD1 matching over 7 bases. The germline V gene has CDR1 LNHDA and CDR2 SQIVND (reference sequence). V lost 0 bases, J lost 2 bases, and 10 bases stayed unmatched. This CDR3 has 19 residues. The CDR3 DNA follows: TGTGCCAGTAGTATAGATGGTAGGGACAGTTGGGCTGGGGCCAACGTCCTGACTTTC. As protein: CASSIDGRDSWAGANVLTF.

The CDR3 DNA reads TGTGCCAGCACAACAGACGGGGGGCCTTACAATGAGCAGTTCTTC. It is translated as CASTTDGGPYNEQFF. The V and J genes are TRBV28 and TRBJ2-1; possible D gene TRBD2, 7 bases. Trimming took 7 bases from V and 4 from J, leaving 17 bases between them. CDR3 size: 15 residues. The germline V gene encodes CDR1 MDHEN and CDR2 SYDVKM.

The V call is TRBV3-1 (or the pseudogene TRBV3-2), the J call TRBJ2-2; possible D gene TRBD1, 5 bases. V was cut by 0 bases and J by 7 bases, with 12 bases left in between. From germline, CDR1 is LGHDT and CDR2 YNNKEL (reference sequence). This CDR3 comprises 15 residues. CDR3 amino acids: CASSQDQGKGGELFF. CDR3 DNA sequence: TGTGCCAGCAGCCAAGACCAGGGTAAGGGCGGGGAGCTGTTTTTT.

J is TRBJ2-1 and V is TRBV19; a possible D gene is TRBD2 (5 bases). The CDR3 has 16 residues. Trimming stripped 5 bases from V and 1 base from J, with 15 bases between. Germline-derived CDR1 and CDR2 are LNHDA and SQIVND (reference sequence). Here the CDR3 DNA reads TGTGCCAGTAGTCCGAGCGAGGGATTTTCCTACAATGAGCAGTTCTTC. Its protein is CASSPSEGFSYNEQFF.

The V and J genes are TRBV27 and TRBJ2-7, with 14 bases lining up with TRBD2. V was pared by 6 bases and J by 3 bases, with 7 bases of the junction left unmatched. CDR3 length: 16 amino acids. Germline V lookup: CDR1 MNHEY, CDR2 SMNVEV (reference sequence). In DNA form, the CDR3 reads TGTGCCAGCAGCCCGGCCGGACTAGCGGGAGGCTACGAGCAGTACTTC. Translating gives CASSPAGLAGGYEQYF.

The chain links TRBV27 to TRBJ2-3; D may be TRBD2 (6 bases). V was trimmed by 2 bases and J by 5 bases, leaving 17 bases between them. CDR1 and CDR2 (germline): MNHEY, SMNVEV (reference sequence). The CDR3 length is 16 residues. CDR3 amino acids: CASSLNPGGRRDTQYF. CDR3 sequence (DNA): TGTGCCAGCAGTTTAAACCCCGGAGGGCGGAGAGATACGCAGTATTTT.

The chain joins TRBV6-1 to TRBJ1-2; D remains unclear. This CDR3 is built from 15 residues. The germline V and J ends were trimmed by 0 bases and 5 bases, with 13 bases remaining between them. Germline V gene data show CDR1 as MNHNS and CDR2 as SASEGT. The CDR3 coding sequence is TGTGCCAGCAGTGAAGCGGACCGAGGGATTTATGGCTACACCTTC. Amino acid sequence: CASSEADRGIYGYTF.

The genes are TRBV10-1 and TRBJ2-3; 11 bases match TRBD2. Germline assignment: CDR1 WNHNN and CDR2 SYGVQD (reference sequence). The CDR3 totals 17 residues. The V gene end was trimmed by 8 bases and the J gene end by 0 bases; junction bases not matched to a gene: 10. The CDR3: CASAGLAGSTSTDTQYF. DNA for the CDR3: TGCGCCAGCGCTGGACTAGCGGGCTCCACTAGCACAGATACGCAGTATTTT.

The genes are TRBV27 and TRBJ2-7, with 13 bases identical to TRBD2. V shed 3 bases, J shed 4 bases, and the junction held 9 bases outside the gene matches. This CDR3 region has 17 residues. In germline, CDR1 is MNHEY, CDR2 SMNVEV (reference sequence). CDR3 bases: TGTGCCAGCAGTTTGGCCTTAGGACTAGCGGGAGTATACGAGCAGTACTTC. This encodes CASSLALGLAGVYEQYF.

The chain links TRBV19 to TRBJ2-2; the D is unclear. The CDR3 loop spans 15 amino acids. The ends were cut back, 3 bases at V and 2 bases at J, with 10 bases in the middle. CDR1 is LNHDA, CDR2 SQIVND, per germline (reference sequence). The CDR3 region has the DNA TGTGCCAGTAGTATGCCTCAGGTTAACACCGGGGAGCTGTTTTTT. Translating it yields CASSMPQVNTGELFF.

V and J are TRBV19 and TRBJ1-4; TRBD1 might be the D (6 bases). Trimming pared 6 bases from V and 2 bases from J, leaving 10 bases between. The CDR3 spans 14 residues. Germline V gene lookup returns CDR1 LNHDA and CDR2 SQIVND (reference sequence). CDR3 in amino acids: CASSGGATNEKLFF. CDR3 coding DNA: TGTGCCAGTAGCGGGGGGGCGACTAATGAAAAACTGTTTTTT.

The rearrangement uses TRBV4-3 and TRBJ2-1; possible D gene TRBD2, 6 bases. This CDR3 is built from 16 residues. Germline loops: CDR1 LGHNA, CDR2 YSLEER. Between the trimmed V and J ends, which lost 3 bases and 2 bases, there was a span of 14 bases. The CDR3 nucleotides are TGCGCCAGCAGCCATTACCGGGACTCCGCCTACAATGAGCAGTTCTTC. Translation gives CASSHYRDSAYNEQFF.

The CDR3: CASSLVEITGNEQFF. DNA for the CDR3: TGCGCCAGCAGCTTGGTGGAGATAACGGGGAATGAGCAGTTCTTC. This chain links TRBV5-1 with TRBJ2-1; a weak D match, TRBD2 (5 bases). CDR1 and CDR2 (germline): SGHRS, YFSETQ. Between the trimmed V and J ends, which lost 0 bases and 7 bases, there was a span of 14 bases. The CDR3 is made up of 15 amino acids.

The V and J genes are TRBV6-2 or TRBV6-3 and TRBJ2-6; D perhaps matches TRBD1 (5 bases). Per the germline V gene, CDR1 is MNHEY and CDR2 is SVGEGT. The length of the CDR3 is 15 residues. V was trimmed by 6 bases and J by 0 bases, leaving 9 bases between them. The CDR3 sequence is CASSYDSSGANVLTF. Here the CDR3 DNA reads TGTGCCAGCAGCTATGACAGCTCTGGGGCCAACGTCCTGACTTTC.

This chain connects TRBV18 to TRBJ2-7; 14 bases line up with TRBD2. The V segment lost 4 bases and the J segment 4 bases; nucleotides outside the gene matches: 6. The CDR3 covers 16 residues. The germline gives CDR1 KGHSH, CDR2 LQKENI. The CDR3 protein is CASSLRLAGGTYEQYF. For the CDR3, the DNA is TGTGCCAGCTCACTTCGACTAGCGGGAGGGACTTACGAGCAGTACTTC.

The chain is built from TRBV19 and TRBJ2-4; TRBD2 matches at 9 bases. J lost 5 bases, V lost 9 bases, and 8 bases had no gene match. CDR3 size: 14 residues. From germline, CDR1 is LNHDA and CDR2 SQIVND (reference sequence). The CDR3 DNA sequence: TGTGCCAGCAGGCCTAGCGGGAAGGAAAACATTCAGTACTTC. This gives the protein CASRPSGKENIQYF.

The gene calls are TRBV27 and TRBJ1-3, with D possibly matching TRBD1 (6 bases). The CDR3 spans 17 residues. The V end lost 4 bases, the J end lost 4 bases, and 20 bases lay between the germline ends. Germline CDR1 MNHEY, CDR2 SMNVEV (reference sequence). CDR3 in DNA: TGTGCCAGCAGTTCCCTGGGGGGGGGCCCACTCGGAAACACCATATATTTT. This codes for CASSSLGGGPLGNTIYF.

The rearrangement uses TRBV27 and TRBJ1-4; TRBD1 matches at 7 bases. The trim removed 2 bases at V and 10 bases at J, leaving 10 bases unmatched. From germline, CDR1 is MNHEY and CDR2 SMNVEV (reference sequence). The CDR3 runs to 15 residues. CDR3 residues: CASSLKGGVWGKLFF. CDR3 bases: TGTGCCAGCAGTTTAAAAGGGGGCGTTTGGGGAAAACTGTTTTTT. Combining the CDR3 with reference TRBV27 and TRBJ1-4 gives the whole variable domain EAQVTQNPRYLITVTGKKLTVTCSQNMNHEYMSWYRQDPGLGLRQIYYSMNVEVTDKGDVPEGYKVSRKEKRNFPLILESPSPNQTSLYFCASSLKGGVWGKLFFGSGTQLSVL.